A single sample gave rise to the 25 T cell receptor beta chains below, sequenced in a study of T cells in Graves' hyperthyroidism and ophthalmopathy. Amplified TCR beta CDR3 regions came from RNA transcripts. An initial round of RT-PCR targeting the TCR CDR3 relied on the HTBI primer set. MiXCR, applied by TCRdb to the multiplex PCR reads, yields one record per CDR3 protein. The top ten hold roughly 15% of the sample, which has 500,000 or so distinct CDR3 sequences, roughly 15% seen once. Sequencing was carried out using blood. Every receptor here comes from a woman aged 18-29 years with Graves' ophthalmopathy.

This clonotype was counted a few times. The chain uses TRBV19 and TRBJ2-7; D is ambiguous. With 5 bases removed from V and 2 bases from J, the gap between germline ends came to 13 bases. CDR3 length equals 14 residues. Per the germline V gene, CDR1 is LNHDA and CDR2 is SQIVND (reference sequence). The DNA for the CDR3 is TGTGCCAGTAGTCCTTCGCACCTACCCTACGAGCAGTACTTC. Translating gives CASSPSHLPYEQYF.

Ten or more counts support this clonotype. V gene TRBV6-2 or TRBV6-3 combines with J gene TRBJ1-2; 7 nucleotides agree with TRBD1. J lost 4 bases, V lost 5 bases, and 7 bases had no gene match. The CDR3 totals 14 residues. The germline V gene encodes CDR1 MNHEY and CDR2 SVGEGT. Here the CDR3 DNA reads TGTGCCAGCAGTCACCCCGGGACAGTCTATGGCTACACCTTC. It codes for CASSHPGTVYGYTF.

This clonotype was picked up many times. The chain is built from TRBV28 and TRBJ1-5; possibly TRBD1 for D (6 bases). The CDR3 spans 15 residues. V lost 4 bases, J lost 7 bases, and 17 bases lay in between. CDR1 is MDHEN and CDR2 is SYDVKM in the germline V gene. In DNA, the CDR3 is TGTGCCAGCAGTTACCGATATCGGGGGCAGCAGCCCCAGCATTTT. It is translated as CASSYRYRGQQPQHF. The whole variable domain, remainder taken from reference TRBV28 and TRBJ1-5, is DVKVTQSSRYLVKRTGEKVFLECVQDMDHENMFWYRQDPGLGLRLIYFSYDVKMKEKGDIPEGYSVSREKKERFSLILESASTNQTSMYLCASSYRYRGQQPQHFGDGTRLSIL.

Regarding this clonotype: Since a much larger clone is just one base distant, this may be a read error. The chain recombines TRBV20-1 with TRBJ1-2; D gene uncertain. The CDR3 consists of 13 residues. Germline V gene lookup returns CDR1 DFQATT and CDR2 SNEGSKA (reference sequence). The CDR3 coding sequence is TGCAGTGCTGTTGTCGGTCCCACACATGGCTGCACCTTC. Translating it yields CSAVVGPTHGCTF.

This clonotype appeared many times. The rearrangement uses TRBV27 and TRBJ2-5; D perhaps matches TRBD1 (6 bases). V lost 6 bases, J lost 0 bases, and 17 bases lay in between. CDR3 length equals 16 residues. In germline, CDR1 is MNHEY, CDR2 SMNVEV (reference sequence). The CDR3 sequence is CASRSWAGVDQETQYF. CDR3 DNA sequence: TGTGCCAGCAGATCTTGGGCAGGGGTGGACCAAGAGACCCAGTACTTC.

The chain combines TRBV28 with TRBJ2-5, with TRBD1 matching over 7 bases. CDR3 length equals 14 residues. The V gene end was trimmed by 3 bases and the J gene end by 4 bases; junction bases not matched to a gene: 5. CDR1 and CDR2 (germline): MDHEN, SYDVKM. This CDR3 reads CASSLRGRAETQYF. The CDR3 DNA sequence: TGTGCCAGCAGTTTGAGGGGGCGCGCAGAGACCCAGTACTTC. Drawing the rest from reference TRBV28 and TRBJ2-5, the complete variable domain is DVKVTQSSRYLVKRTGEKVFLECVQDMDHENMFWYRQDPGLGLRLIYFSYDVKMKEKGDIPEGYSVSREKKERFSLILESASTNQTSMYLCASSLRGRAETQYFGPGTRLLVL.

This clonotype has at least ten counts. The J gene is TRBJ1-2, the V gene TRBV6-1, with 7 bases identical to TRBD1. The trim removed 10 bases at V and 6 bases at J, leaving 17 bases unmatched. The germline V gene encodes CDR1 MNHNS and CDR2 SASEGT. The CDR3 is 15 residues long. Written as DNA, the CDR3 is TGTGCCACCACGGCACGGACAGGTGGTATAGATGGCTACACCTTC. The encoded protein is CATTARTGGIDGYTF.

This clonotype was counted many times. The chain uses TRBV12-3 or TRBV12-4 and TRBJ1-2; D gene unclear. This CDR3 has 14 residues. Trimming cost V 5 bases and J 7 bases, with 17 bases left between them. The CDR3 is CASSPGRNEVGYTF. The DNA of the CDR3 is TGTGCCAGCAGTCCCGGACGGAATGAGGTTGGCTACACCTTC.

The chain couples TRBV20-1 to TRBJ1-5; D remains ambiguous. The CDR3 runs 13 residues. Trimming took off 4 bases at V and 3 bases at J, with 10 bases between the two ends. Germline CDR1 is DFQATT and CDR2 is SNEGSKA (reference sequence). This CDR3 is CSAKEAVNQPQHF. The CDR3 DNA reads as TGCAGTGCTAAGGAGGCCGTCAATCAGCCCCAGCATTTT.

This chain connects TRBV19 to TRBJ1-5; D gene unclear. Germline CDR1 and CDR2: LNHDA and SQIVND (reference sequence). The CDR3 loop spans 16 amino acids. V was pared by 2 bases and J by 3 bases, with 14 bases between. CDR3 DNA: TGTGCCAGTAGTATAAGTGTTTTTGGGCTCAATCAGCCCCAGCATTTT. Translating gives CASSISVFGLNQPQHF.

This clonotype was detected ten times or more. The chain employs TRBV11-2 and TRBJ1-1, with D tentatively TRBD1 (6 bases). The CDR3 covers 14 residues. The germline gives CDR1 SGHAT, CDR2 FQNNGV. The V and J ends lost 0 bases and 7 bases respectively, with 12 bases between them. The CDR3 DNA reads TGTGCCAGCAGCTTAGATCGGACAGAAATTGAAGCTTTCTTT. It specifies CASSLDRTEIEAFF.

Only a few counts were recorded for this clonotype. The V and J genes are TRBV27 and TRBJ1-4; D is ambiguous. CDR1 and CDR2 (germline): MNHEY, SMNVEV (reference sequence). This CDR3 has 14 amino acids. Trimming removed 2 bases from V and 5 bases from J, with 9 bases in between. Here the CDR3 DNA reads TGTGCCAGCAGTTTACGCAGGAACAATGAAAAACTGTTTTTT. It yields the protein CASSLRRNNEKLFF. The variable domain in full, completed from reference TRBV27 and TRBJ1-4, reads EAQVTQNPRYLITVTGKKLTVTCSQNMNHEYMSWYRQDPGLGLRQIYYSMNVEVTDKGDVPEGYKVSRKEKRNFPLILESPSPNQTSLYFCASSLRRNNEKLFFGSGTQLSVL.

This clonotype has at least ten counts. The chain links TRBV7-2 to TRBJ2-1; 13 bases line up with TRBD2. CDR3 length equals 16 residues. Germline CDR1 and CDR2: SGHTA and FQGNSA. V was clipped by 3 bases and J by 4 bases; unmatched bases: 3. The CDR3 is CASSLRTSGSYNEQFF. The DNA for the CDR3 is TGTGCCAGCAGCTTGCGGACTAGCGGGAGTTACAATGAGCAGTTCTTC.

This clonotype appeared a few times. CDR3 amino acids: CASSPTRVGFYNEQFF. Here the CDR3 DNA reads TGTGCCAGCAGCCCCACCAGGGTAGGCTTCTACAATGAGCAGTTCTTC. This rearrangement joins TRBV7-3 to TRBJ2-1; perhaps TRBD1 as D (5 bases). With 5 bases removed from V and 3 bases from J, the gap between germline ends came to 17 bases. This CDR3 contains 16 residues. CDR1 SGHTA and CDR2 FQGTGA come from the germline V gene.

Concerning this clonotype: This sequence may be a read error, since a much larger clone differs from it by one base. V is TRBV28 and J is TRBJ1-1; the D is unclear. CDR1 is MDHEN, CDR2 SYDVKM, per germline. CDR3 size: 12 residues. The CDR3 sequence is CAGSRMPSGAFF. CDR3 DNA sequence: TGTGCCGGCAGCCGGATGCCGTCGGGAGCTTTCTTT.

CDR3 protein: CASSLDAIQETQYF. The CDR3 region has the DNA TGTGCCAGCAGCTTAGATGCCATTCAAGAGACCCAGTACTTC. V and J are TRBV7-9 and TRBJ2-5; no firm D call. CDR3 length: 14 residues. Trimming removed 1 base from V and 2 bases from J, with 8 bases in between. Germline CDR1 is SEHNR and CDR2 is FQNEAQ (reference sequence).

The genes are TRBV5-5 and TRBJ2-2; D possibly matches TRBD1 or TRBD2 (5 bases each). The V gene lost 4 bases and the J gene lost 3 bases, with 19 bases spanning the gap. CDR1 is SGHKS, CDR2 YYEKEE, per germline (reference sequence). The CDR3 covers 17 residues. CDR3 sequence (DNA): TGTGCCAGCAGCCCCCGTGAGTTTCGGGGCGACACCGGGGAGCTGTTTTTT. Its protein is CASSPREFRGDTGELFF.

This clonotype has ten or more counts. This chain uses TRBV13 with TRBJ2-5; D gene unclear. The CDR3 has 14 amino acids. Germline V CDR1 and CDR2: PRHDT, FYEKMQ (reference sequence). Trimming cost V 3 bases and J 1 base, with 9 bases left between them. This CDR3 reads CASSFSGFQETQYF. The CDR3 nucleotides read TGTGCCAGCAGCTTCTCTGGCTTCCAAGAGACCCAGTACTTC.

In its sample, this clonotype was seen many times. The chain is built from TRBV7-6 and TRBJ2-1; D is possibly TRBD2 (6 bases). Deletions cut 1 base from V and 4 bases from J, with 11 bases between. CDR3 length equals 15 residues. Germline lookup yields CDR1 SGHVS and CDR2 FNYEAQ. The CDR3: CASSLDGSEYNEQFF. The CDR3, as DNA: TGTGCCAGCAGCTTAGACGGGAGTGAATACAATGAGCAGTTCTTC. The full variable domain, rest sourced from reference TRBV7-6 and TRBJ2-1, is GAGVSQSPRYKVTKRGQDVALRCDPISGHVSLYWYRQALGQGPEFLTYFNYEAQQDKSGLPNDRFSAERPEGSISTLTIQRTEQRDSAMYRCASSLDGSEYNEQFFGPGTRLTVL.

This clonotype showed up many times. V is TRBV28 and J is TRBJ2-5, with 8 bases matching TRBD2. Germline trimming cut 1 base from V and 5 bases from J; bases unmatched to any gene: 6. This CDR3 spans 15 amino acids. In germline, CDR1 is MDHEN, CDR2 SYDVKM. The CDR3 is CASSLFGAGEETQYF. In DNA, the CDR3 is TGTGCCAGCAGTTTATTTGGAGCGGGAGAGGAGACCCAGTACTTC. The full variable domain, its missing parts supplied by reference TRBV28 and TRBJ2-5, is DVKVTQSSRYLVKRTGEKVFLECVQDMDHENMFWYRQDPGLGLRLIYFSYDVKMKEKGDIPEGYSVSREKKERFSLILESASTNQTSMYLCASSLFGAGEETQYFGPGTRLLVL.

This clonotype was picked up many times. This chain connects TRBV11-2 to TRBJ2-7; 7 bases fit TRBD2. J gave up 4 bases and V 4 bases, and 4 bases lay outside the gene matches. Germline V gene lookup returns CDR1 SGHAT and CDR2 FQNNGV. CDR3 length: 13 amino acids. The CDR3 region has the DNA TGTGCCAGCAGCTGGGCGGGGGAATACGAGCAGTACTTC. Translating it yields CASSWAGEYEQYF.

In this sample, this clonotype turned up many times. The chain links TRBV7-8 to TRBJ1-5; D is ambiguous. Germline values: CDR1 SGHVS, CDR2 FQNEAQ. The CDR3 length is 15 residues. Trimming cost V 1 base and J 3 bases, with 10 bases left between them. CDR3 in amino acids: CASSLGGSVNQPQHF. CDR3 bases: TGTGCCAGCAGCTTAGGTGGCAGTGTCAATCAGCCCCAGCATTTT.

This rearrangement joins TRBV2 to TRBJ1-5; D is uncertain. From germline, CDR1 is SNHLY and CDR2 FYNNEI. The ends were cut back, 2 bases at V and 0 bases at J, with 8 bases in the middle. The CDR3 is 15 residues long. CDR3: CASSENQYSNQPQHF. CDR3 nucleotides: TGTGCCAGCAGTGAAAATCAATATAGCAATCAGCCCCAGCATTTT.

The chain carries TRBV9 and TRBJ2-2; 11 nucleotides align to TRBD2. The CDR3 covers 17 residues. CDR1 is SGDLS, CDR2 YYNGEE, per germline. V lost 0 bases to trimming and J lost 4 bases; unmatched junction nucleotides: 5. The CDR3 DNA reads TGTGCCAGCAGCGTAGTTAGCGGGGGGGCAGGCACCGGGGAGCTGTTTTTT. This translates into CASSVVSGGAGTGELFF.

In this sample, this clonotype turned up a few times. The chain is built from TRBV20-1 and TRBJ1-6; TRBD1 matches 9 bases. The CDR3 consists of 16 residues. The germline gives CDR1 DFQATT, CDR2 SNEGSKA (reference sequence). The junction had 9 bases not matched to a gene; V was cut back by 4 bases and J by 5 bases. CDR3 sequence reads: CSATKRGTGHNSPLHF. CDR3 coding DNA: TGCAGTGCTACTAAAAGGGGGACAGGGCATAATTCACCCCTCCACTTT.